The text below deals with one TCR beta chain. As yet, its antigen is unknown. The CDR3 consists of 13 residues. Germline values: CDR1 DFQATT, CDR2 SNEGSKA (reference sequence). From its re-call of the 5' RACE reads, TCRdb lists each CDR3 protein once, without DNA. The table for this sample gives tens of thousands of distinct CDR3 sequences. The data were taken from a study of monozygotic twins with inflammatory bowel disease. Study-wide points: It was observed that concordant and discordant twins did not differ in repertoire similarity, possibly given limited power. Since immunosuppressive treatments differed, patient repertoires may have gained added variability. On the inverse Simpson index, IBD patients scored lower for TCRbeta diversity than healthy co-twins. IBD patients share fewer clonotypes with other people than healthy twins do, especially with disease activity.

The sequence derives from a human donor with ulcerative colitis or Crohn's disease, or a healthy co-twin of an affected twin (not recorded which). Sequencing was carried out using blood. The chain combines TRBV20-1 with TRBJ2-3; TCRdb's D call of TRBD2 is untestable without DNA. CDR3 in amino acids: CSAGSGGTDTQYF.